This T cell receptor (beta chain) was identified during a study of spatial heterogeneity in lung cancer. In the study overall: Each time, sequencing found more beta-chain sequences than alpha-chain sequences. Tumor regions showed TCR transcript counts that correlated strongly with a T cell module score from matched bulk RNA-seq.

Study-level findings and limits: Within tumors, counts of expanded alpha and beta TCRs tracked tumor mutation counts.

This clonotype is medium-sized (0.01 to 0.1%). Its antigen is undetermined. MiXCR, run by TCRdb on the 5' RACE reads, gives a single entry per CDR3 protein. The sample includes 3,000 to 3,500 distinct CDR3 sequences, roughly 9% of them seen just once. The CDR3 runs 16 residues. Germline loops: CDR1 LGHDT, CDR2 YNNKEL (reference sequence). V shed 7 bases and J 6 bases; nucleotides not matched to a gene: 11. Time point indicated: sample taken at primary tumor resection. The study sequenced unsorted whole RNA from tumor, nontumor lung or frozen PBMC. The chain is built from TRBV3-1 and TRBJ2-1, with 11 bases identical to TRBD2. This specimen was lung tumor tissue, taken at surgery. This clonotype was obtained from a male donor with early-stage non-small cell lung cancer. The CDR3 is CASKHASGGRGNEQFF. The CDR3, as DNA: TGTGCCAGCAAACATGCTAGCGGGGGGAGAGGCAATGAGCAGTTCTTC.